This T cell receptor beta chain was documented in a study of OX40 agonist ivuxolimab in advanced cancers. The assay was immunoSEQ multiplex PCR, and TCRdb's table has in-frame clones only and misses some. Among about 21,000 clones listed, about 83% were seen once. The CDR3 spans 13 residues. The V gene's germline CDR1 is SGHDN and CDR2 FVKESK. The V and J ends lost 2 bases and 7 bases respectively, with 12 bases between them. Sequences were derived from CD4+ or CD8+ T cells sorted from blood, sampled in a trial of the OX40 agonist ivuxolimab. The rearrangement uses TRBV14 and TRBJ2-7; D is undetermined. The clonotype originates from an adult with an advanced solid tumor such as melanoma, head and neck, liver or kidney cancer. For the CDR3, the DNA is TGTGCCAGCAGCCAAACGCCTTCTAGGGAGCAGTACTTC. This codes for CASSQTPSREQYF. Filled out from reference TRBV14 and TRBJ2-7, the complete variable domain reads EAGVTQFPSHSVIEKGQTVTLRCDPISGHDNLYWYRRVMGKEIKFLLHFVKESKQDESGMPNNRFLAERTGGTYSTLKVQPAELEDSGVYFCASSQTPSREQYFGPGTRLTVT.